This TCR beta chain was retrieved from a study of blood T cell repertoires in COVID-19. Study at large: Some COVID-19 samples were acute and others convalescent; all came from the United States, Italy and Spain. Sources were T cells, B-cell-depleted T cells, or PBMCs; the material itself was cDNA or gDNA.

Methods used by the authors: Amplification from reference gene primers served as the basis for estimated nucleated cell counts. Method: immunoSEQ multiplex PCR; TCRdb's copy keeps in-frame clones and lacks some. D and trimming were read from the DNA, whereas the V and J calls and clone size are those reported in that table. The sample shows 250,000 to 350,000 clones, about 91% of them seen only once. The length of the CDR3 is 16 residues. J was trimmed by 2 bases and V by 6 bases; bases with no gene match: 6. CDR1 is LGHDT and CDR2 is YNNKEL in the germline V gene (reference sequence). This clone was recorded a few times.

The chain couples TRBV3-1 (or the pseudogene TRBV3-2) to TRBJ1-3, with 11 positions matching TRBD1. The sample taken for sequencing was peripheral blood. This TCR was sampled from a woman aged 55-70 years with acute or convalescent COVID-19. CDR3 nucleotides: TGTGCCAGCAGTCCAAGGGGACAGGGGGCTGGAAACACCATATATTTT. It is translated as CASSPRGQGAGNTIYF.